This T cell receptor beta chain was retrieved from a study of blood T cells in healthy people across ages. CDR1 is SQVTM, CDR2 ANQGSEA, per germline. The V end was cut by 6 bases, the J end by 2 bases, with 16 bases between. The CDR3 sequence is 14 residues long. A J-beta primer mix and a sample-barcoded 5' primer were used in a second PCR of about 7 to 11 cycles. TCRdb re-called the 5' RACE reads through MiXCR, storing one row per CDR3 protein. In the table there are nearly 800,000 distinct CDR3 sequences, just under 25% of which are singletons. This clonotype was recorded a few times. The sample also formed part of further work on T cells of mothers and their children.

This TCR was sampled from a boy aged 5 to 17 in good health. V and J are TRBV29-1 and TRBJ1-2, with D maybe TRBD1 (6 bases). Sequencing was carried out using blood. The CDR3 nucleotides are TGCAGCGTCCCCCAACAGGGTCCCAACTATGGCTACACCTTC. Protein: CSVPQQGPNYGYTF. The full variable domain, its missing parts supplied by reference TRBV29-1 and TRBJ1-2, is SAVISQKPSRDICQRGTSLTIQCQVDSQVTMMFWYRQQPGQSLTLIATANQGSEATYESGFVIDKFPISRPNLTFSTLTVSNMSPEDSSIYLCSVPQQGPNYGYTFGSGTRLTVV.